A single sample gave rise to the 24 T cell receptor beta chains below, sequenced in a study of cytomegalovirus exposure and HLA in healthy donors. The PCR was carried out with 60 Vbeta primers and 13 Jbeta primers. Clones were sequenced by immunoSEQ multiplex PCR, and TCRdb holds only the in-frame ones, with some missing. The table has roughly 200,000 clones, around four fifths seen once; the top ten hold around 3.4%. Sequencing was done on a sample of PBMCs. These receptors were taken from an older woman in good health and CMV-seropositive.

The V call is TRBV28, the J call TRBJ2-5; D gene ambiguous. The ends were cut back, 5 bases at V and 0 bases at J, with 13 bases in the middle. CDR3 size: 15 residues. The germline gives CDR1 MDHEN, CDR2 SYDVKM. The CDR3 loop is CASSPHPVNQETQYF. The CDR3 DNA reads TGTGCCAGCAGTCCTCACCCAGTCAACCAAGAGACCCAGTACTTC.

The chain links TRBV14 to TRBJ2-2, with D possibly being TRBD1 (5 bases). CDR1 and CDR2 from the germline V gene are SGHDN and FVKESK. The V gene lost 0 bases and the J gene lost 1 base, with 15 bases spanning the gap. The CDR3 is 18 residues long. This chain's CDR3 is CASSQEIPQGWNTGELFF. The CDR3 nucleotides read TGTGCCAGCAGCCAAGAAATCCCCCAGGGCTGGAACACCGGGGAGCTGTTTTTT. The full variable domain, rest sourced from reference TRBV14 and TRBJ2-2, is EAGVTQFPSHSVIEKGQTVTLRCDPISGHDNLYWYRRVMGKEIKFLLHFVKESKQDESGMPNNRFLAERTGGTYSTLKVQPAELEDSGVYFCASSQEIPQGWNTGELFFGEGSRLTVL.

This clone is judged large (0.1 to 1%). J is TRBJ2-3 and V is TRBV10-2, with 11 bases fitting TRBD2. The ends lost 6 bases at V and 5 bases at J; junction bases unmatched: 4. This CDR3 region has 14 residues. The germline gives CDR1 WSHSY, CDR2 SAAADI. Here the CDR3 reads CASSTSGGLDTQYF. For the CDR3, the DNA is TGCGCCAGCAGCACTAGCGGGGGTTTAGATACGCAGTATTTT.

The chain links TRBV11-2 to TRBJ2-7; 9 bases map to TRBD2. This CDR3 has 13 residues. After removal of 4 bases from V and 5 bases from J, the junction contained 3 bases not matched to a gene. The V gene's germline CDR1 is SGHAT and CDR2 FQNNGV. CDR3 coding DNA: TGTGCCAGCAGCTCCCTAGCGGGGAACGAGCAGTACTTC. Its protein product is CASSSLAGNEQYF. The full variable domain, its missing parts supplied by reference TRBV11-2 and TRBJ2-7, is EAGVAQSPRYKIIEKRQSVAFWCNPISGHATLYWYQQILGQGPKLLIQFQNNGVVDDSQLPKDRFSAERLKGVDSTLKIQPAKLEDSAVYLCASSSLAGNEQYFGPGTRLTVT.

The chain couples TRBV5-1 to TRBJ2-3; TRBD1 aligns across 8 bases. V lost 4 bases, J lost 0 bases, and 4 bases stayed unmatched. CDR1 is SGHRS, CDR2 YFSETQ, per germline. The CDR3 has 15 amino acids. CDR3 residues: CASSMTGESTDTQYF. Written as DNA, the CDR3 is TGCGCCAGCAGCATGACAGGGGAGAGCACAGATACGCAGTATTTT.

This sequence joins TRBV28 and TRBJ1-4; unclear D gene. Looked up from germline, CDR1 is MDHEN and CDR2 is SYDVKM. The ends were cut back, 8 bases at V and 7 bases at J, with 17 bases in the middle. This CDR3 region has 14 residues. DNA for the CDR3: TGTGCCAGCGGCTCAAGTGTGAGGAGTGAAAAACTGTTTTTT. Amino acid sequence: CASGSSVRSEKLFF.

V usage is TRBV5-1 and J usage is TRBJ2-5; D perhaps matches TRBD1 (6 bases). V was cut by 0 bases and J by 1 base, with 10 bases left in between. Germline loops: CDR1 SGHRS, CDR2 YFSETQ. This CDR3 comprises 15 residues. The CDR3: CASSLGGRPQETQYF. The CDR3 DNA follows: TGCGCCAGCAGCTTGGGGGGGCGGCCCCAAGAGACCCAGTACTTC.

This sequence joins TRBV18 and TRBJ1-6; 8 nucleotides match TRBD1. V gave up 3 bases and J gave up 8 bases; unmatched junction bases: 3. Germline V gene sequence: CDR1 KGHSH, CDR2 LQKENI. The CDR3 is 14 residues long. The CDR3, as DNA: TGTGCCAGCTCACCTACAGGGGGAGATTCACCCCTCCACTTT. This encodes CASSPTGGDSPLHF.

The chain joins TRBV7-9 to TRBJ1-2, with D possibly being TRBD1 (5 bases). Trimming took 6 bases from V and 4 from J, leaving 21 bases between them. Per germline, CDR1 SEHNR and CDR2 FQNEAQ (reference sequence). CDR3 length: 16 amino acids. DNA for the CDR3: TGTGCCAGCAGGCCGGGCCCCAAGGGCCAGGGCTATGGCTACACCTTC. Its protein product is CASRPGPKGQGYGYTF. Full variable domain (outside the CDR3, taken from reference TRBV7-9 and TRBJ1-2): DTGVSQNPRHKITKRGQNVTFRCDPISEHNRLYWYRQTLGQGPEFLTYFQNEAQLEKSRLLSDRFSAERPKGSFSTLEIQRTEQGDSAMYLCASRPGPKGQGYGYTFGSGTRLTVV.

This sequence joins TRBV5-5 and TRBJ2-1, with 10 bases identical to TRBD2. The V and J ends lost 0 bases and 0 bases, in that order; junction bases with no gene match: 12. This CDR3 comprises 20 residues. In germline, CDR1 is SGHKS, CDR2 YYEKEE (reference sequence). CDR3 protein: CASSLASGGQILSSYNEQFF. In nucleotides, the CDR3 is TGTGCCAGCAGCTTGGCTAGCGGGGGCCAAATTCTAAGCTCCTACAATGAGCAGTTCTTC.

V gene TRBV2 combines with J gene TRBJ2-1, with TRBD2 identical over 9 bases. The CDR3 is 15 residues long. Germline CDR1 reads SNHLY; CDR2 reads FYNNEI. V lost 3 bases, J lost 8 bases, and 8 bases stayed unmatched. In nucleotides, the CDR3 is TGTGCCAGCAGTGAGGGGCGGGGGGGCAGTTATGAGCAGTTCTTC. This encodes CASSEGRGGSYEQFF.

This clone came up once. The chain employs TRBV11-2 and TRBJ2-7; the D gene is possibly TRBD1 (6 bases). Trimming pared 0 bases from V and 3 bases from J, leaving 12 bases between. In germline, CDR1 is SGHAT, CDR2 FQNNGV. The CDR3 sequence is 15 residues long. CDR3 sequence reads: CASSLDQKQGYEQYF. DNA for the CDR3: TGTGCCAGCAGCTTAGATCAAAAACAGGGCTACGAGCAGTACTTC.

This sequence joins TRBV28 and TRBJ2-1; 8 nucleotides align to TRBD2. CDR1 is MDHEN, CDR2 SYDVKM, per germline. The CDR3 loop spans 15 amino acids. With V trimmed by 3 bases and J by 3 bases, 4 bases remained unmatched. The CDR3 nucleotides are TGTGCCAGCAGTTTGGGCGGGAGGCTCTACAATGAGCAGTTCTTC. Translated: CASSLGGRLYNEQFF.

The chain recombines TRBV19 with TRBJ1-5; D remains unclear. CDR1 and CDR2 from the germline V gene are LNHDA and SQIVND (reference sequence). This CDR3 has 14 amino acids. The V end lost 6 bases, the J end lost 0 bases, and 9 bases lay between the germline ends. The CDR3 loop reads CASRFAVSNQPQHF. The CDR3 nucleotides are TGTGCCAGTAGATTTGCGGTTAGCAATCAGCCCCAGCATTTT.

The gene calls are TRBV29-1 and TRBJ2-1, with 15 positions matching TRBD2. Germline-derived CDR1 and CDR2 are SQVTM and ANQGSEA. V lost 6 bases and J lost 8; bases outside the gene matches: 8. The CDR3 runs 15 residues. CDR3 residues: CSVRTSGRAVDEQFF. CDR3 in DNA: TGCAGCGTCCGGACTAGCGGGAGGGCCGTCGATGAGCAGTTCTTC.

V usage is TRBV27 and J usage is TRBJ2-7; TRBD1 matches at 7 bases. Germline V lookup: CDR1 MNHEY, CDR2 SMNVEV (reference sequence). The CDR3 has 15 residues. V gave up 7 bases and J gave up 3 bases; unmatched junction bases: 12. CDR3 DNA sequence: TGTGCCAGCAATTCTCGGGCAGGGGGAATCTACGAGCAGTACTTC. The encoded protein is CASNSRAGGIYEQYF.

This sequence joins TRBV19 and TRBJ1-1; TRBD1 matches at 7 bases. The CDR3 totals 18 residues. The V and J ends lost 5 bases and 4 bases, in that order; junction bases with no gene match: 19. Germline values: CDR1 LNHDA, CDR2 SQIVND (reference sequence). In DNA form, the CDR3 reads TGTGCCAGTAGTTCAGATGGCCGAGGGGGCGCTTTGGGCACTGAAGCTTTCTTT. Translating gives CASSSDGRGGALGTEAFF.

The rearrangement joins TRBV5-1 to TRBJ2-2; 7 nucleotides agree with TRBD2. The germline CDR1 and CDR2 sequences are SGHRS and YFSETQ. The V segment lost 1 base and the J segment 6 bases; nucleotides outside the gene matches: 12. The CDR3 totals 17 residues. Written as DNA, the CDR3 is TGCGCCAGCAGCTTGAGGGTGGCGGGAGAGGTCCCCGGGGAGCTGTTTTTT. This translates into CASSLRVAGEVPGELFF. Using reference TRBV5-1 and TRBJ2-2 for the parts outside the CDR3, the full variable domain is KAGVTQTPRYLIKTRGQQVTLSCSPISGHRSVSWYQQTPGQGLQFLFEYFSETQRNKGNFPGRFSGRQFSNSRSEMNVSTLELGDSALYLCASSLRVAGEVPGELFFGEGSRLTVL.

This chain uses TRBV5-5 with TRBJ2-6; a weak D match, TRBD2 (6 bases). This CDR3 contains 17 residues. Germline V gives CDR1 SGHKS, CDR2 YYEKEE (reference sequence). V lost 0 bases, J lost 1 base, and 11 bases lay in between. CDR3 sequence reads: CASSLAGDGSGANVLTF. The CDR3 DNA reads as TGTGCCAGCAGCTTGGCGGGAGATGGATCTGGGGCCAACGTCCTGACTTTC.

The table lists this clone with a count of one. The chain uses TRBV10-3 and TRBJ2-5; 7 bases match TRBD1. The CDR3 spans 14 residues. V trimming: 2 bases; J trimming: 5 bases; junction bases outside the gene matches: 5. Looked up from germline, CDR1 is ENHRY and CDR2 is SYGVKD. As DNA, the CDR3 is TGTGCCATCAGTGAGCCAAACAGGGGTGAGACCCAGTACTTC. It translates to CAISEPNRGETQYF.

The chain recombines TRBV5-1 with TRBJ2-1, with 8 positions matching TRBD2. The germline V gene has CDR1 SGHRS and CDR2 YFSETQ. The CDR3 is 16 residues long. With V trimmed by 0 bases and J by 4 bases, 6 bases remained unmatched. CDR3 nucleotide sequence: TGCGCCAGCAGCTTGGAAGGCGGGGGGCCTTACAATGAGCAGTTCTTC. Protein product: CASSLEGGGPYNEQFF.

In DNA, the CDR3 is TGTGCCAGCAGAACCGGGACTAGGGCCTACGAGCAGTACTTC. Its translation: CASRTGTRAYEQYF. The chain couples TRBV2 to TRBJ2-7; 8 nucleotides match TRBD2. The V gene's germline CDR1 is SNHLY and CDR2 FYNNEI. J was trimmed by 2 bases and V by 6 bases; bases with no gene match: 6. The CDR3 spans 14 residues.

The rearrangement uses TRBV28 and TRBJ2-4; 7 positions match TRBD1. The trim removed 6 bases at V and 8 bases at J, leaving 7 bases unmatched. Germline-derived CDR1 and CDR2 are MDHEN and SYDVKM. The CDR3 runs 13 residues. CDR3: CASSGTVGDIQYF. The CDR3 DNA follows: TGTGCCAGCAGCGGGACAGTGGGAGACATTCAGTACTTC.

The chain links TRBV28 to TRBJ1-2; D is possibly TRBD1 (5 bases). V shed 2 bases and J shed 2 bases, with 12 bases lying between them. This CDR3 contains 15 residues. Germline CDR1 and CDR2: MDHEN and SYDVKM. The DNA of the CDR3 is TGTGCCAGCAGTTTAGACGGAGGGGTAAACTATGGCTACACCTTC. It codes for CASSLDGGVNYGYTF.